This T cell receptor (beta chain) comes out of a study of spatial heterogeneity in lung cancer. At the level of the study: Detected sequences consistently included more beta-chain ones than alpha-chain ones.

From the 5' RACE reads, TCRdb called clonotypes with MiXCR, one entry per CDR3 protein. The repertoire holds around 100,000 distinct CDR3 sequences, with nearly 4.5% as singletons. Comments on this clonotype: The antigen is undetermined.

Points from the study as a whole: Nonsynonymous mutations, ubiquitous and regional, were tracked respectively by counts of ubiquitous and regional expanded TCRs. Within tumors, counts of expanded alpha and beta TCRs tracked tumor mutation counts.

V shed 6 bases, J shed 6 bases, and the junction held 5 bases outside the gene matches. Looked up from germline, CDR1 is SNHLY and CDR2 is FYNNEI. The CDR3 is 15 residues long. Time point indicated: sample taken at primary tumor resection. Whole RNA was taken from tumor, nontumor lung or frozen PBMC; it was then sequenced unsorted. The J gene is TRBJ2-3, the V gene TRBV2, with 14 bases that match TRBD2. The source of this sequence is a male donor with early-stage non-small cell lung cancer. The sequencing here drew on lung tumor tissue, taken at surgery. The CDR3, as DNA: TGTGCCAGCAGGGGACTAGCGGGAGTGGTGGATACGCAGTATTTT. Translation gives CASRGLAGVVDTQYF.